The source of this T cell receptor beta chain is a study of shared clonotypes between healthy human individuals (dated by TCRdb to 2020 to 2022). The study in broad terms: The cohort comprised a couple of women and a few men aged 18 to 49 years. Between about 0.9 and 9 billion PBMCs per donor were obtained by leukapheresis. Per donor, three plates each were used for CD4 naive and CD4 memory, two for CD8 naive, and one for CD8 memory. To estimate repertoire size and how much clonotypes are shared between individuals, the study performed deep sequencing of blood TCR repertoires from a handful of healthy adults. To increase sequencing depth and limit assay-specific biases, TCR repertoire library preparation and sequencing were carried out by different laboratories using diverse techniques.

Inclusive of the bounding cysteine and phenylalanine, the CDR3 is 14 residues long. The retained sequence is limited to the CDR3, 42 bases, with the frame set at the first base. A distance of 10 bases separates the germline ends of V and J, which lose 1 base and 4 bases respectively. CDR1 and CDR2, per the germline V gene, are LGHNA and YNFKEQ. Using the deep immunoSEQ assay, TCR CDR3 regions were amplified from genomic DNA by multiplex PCR. Genomic DNA extracted from each cell subset was distributed evenly over all wells of several immunoSEQ 96-well plates, and each plate served as one replicate. For sorted subsets, 200 to 250 ng genomic DNA, equal to 30,000 to 35,000 T cell genomes, was loaded into each replicate PCR. The purified libraries were quantified using a Qubit 3.0 fluorometer, sized with a Bioanalyzer 2100, and then quantified again using the KAPA Library Quantification kit. Each immunoSEQ 96-well plate was sequenced on its own single-read 150-cycle Illumina NextSeq 550 flow cell. From the authors' description of their analysis: The immunoSEQ output contained only junctional sequences without quality scores, so filtering could not match that applied to full-length reads. Sequences were annotated with PyIR, a Python wrapper for IgBLAST v1.9, using IMGT germline references to assign V/J genes and CDR3. Reads with weak V/J assignments (E-value above 1e-6), missing CDR3, stop codons, out-of-frame junctions, or ambiguous translated residues were removed. A V3J clonotype was defined by an identical inferred V gene, J gene, and CDR3 amino acid sequence. The percentage overlap between two repertoires was calculated by dividing the number of shared unique clonotypes by the size of the smaller repertoire. Richness of each repertoire was evaluated using RTK rarefaction, the Chao1 estimator, and Recon v2.1 estimates of unobserved clonotypes. For all TCRbeta clonotypes obtained by the gDNA method from several donors, generation probabilities were computed with OLGA. The table was pulled from immuneACCESS by TCRdb, which kept in-frame rearrangements only. Such tables lose some clones; where checked, under half of the loss comes from unresolved V genes, and the rest has no known cause. The V and J calls and clone size were taken over from that table, and D and trimming were inferred from the DNA. Across this sample there are around 1.1 million clones, with 70% to 80% seen only once. Of the sample, roughly 0.55% is held by the ten largest clones.

This clone occurred a few times. Its antigen remains unidentified. Base quality data are lacking; no much larger clone is found one base away. Findings and caveats that apply to the study as a whole: About 4.5% of naive CD4, around 3.5% of naive CD8, approximately 2% of memory CD4, and approximately 0.39% of memory CD8 clonotypes were shared across a few donors. The genetic and exposure-history diversity represented was limited by the small number of donors. Compared with non-shared clonotypes, the clonotypes found in all four sorted-subset donors had higher generation probabilities. Based on pairwise subsampling, the degree of clonotype sharing among donors was expected to be affected by sequencing depth. Sampling was restricted to blood, and TCR repertoires in tissue are likely to differ from TCR repertoires in blood. Rarefaction of sorted-subset datasets indicated incomplete sequencing despite the large sequencing depth. Estimated clonotype richness was generally larger for naive than for memory subsets.

Donors were healthy HIV-negative adults with no recently reported acute infections or vaccinations. Every donor was a Caucasian adult residing in Nashville, Tennessee, USA. Magnetic negative selection was used to enrich CD4+ T cells, after which naive cells were positively selected on CD45RA and the negative fraction became the memory subset. Blood was obtained by leukapheresis, after which PBMCs were separated by Ficoll-Histopaque density gradient centrifugation and cryopreserved in liquid nitrogen vapor phase. Analytical flow cytometry was used to check the purity and quantity of each magnetically sorted T cell population. Genomic DNA was isolated from each sorted fraction and quantified by UV absorbance on a Nanodrop 2000c.

Recombination connected TRBV4-2 to TRBJ1-1; the D gene is not confidently resolved. The clonotype was recovered from a young man in good health. Some clones in this sample may be carry-over from other donors' samples. The sample was memory CD4+ T cells from PBMCs. Reading the label with the study, this specimen's cell subset or site is: CD45RA-negative fraction. The DNA is TGTGCCAGCAGCCAAGGTTCCCACGCCACTGAAGCTTTCTTT. This sequence encodes CASSQGSHATEAFF.